This T cell receptor beta chain came from a study of read filtering for tumor transcriptome and immune sequencing. The library was built from about 400 ng RNA with molecular barcoded adaptors for alpha/delta and beta/gamma chains. TCRdb recomputed calls from the reads with MiXCR, one row per CDR3 protein. This sample has 30,000 to 45,000 distinct CDR3 sequences; roughly 13% occur once, and the top ten carry roughly 40%. This clonotype was counted between two and nine times. The junction had 7 bases not matched to a gene; V was cut back by 4 bases and J by 4 bases. CDR1 and CDR2 from the germline V gene are SGHDN and FVKESK. CDR3 size: 15 residues.

The chain combines TRBV14 with TRBJ2-3; 8 positions agree with TRBD2. The TCR was taken from a donor aged 40 or over with multiple myeloma. Material for sequencing was a population of CD138-negative cells sorted from bone marrow. CDR3 in amino acids: CASSRPAGEADTQYF. CDR3 coding DNA: TGTGCCAGCAGCCGACCAGCGGGAGAGGCAGATACGCAGTATTTT. The full variable domain, completed using reference TRBV14 and TRBJ2-3, is EAGVTQFPSHSVIEKGQTVTLRCDPISGHDNLYWYRRVMGKEIKFLLHFVKESKQDESGMPNNRFLAERTGGTYSTLKVQPAELEDSGVYFCASSRPAGEADTQYFGPGTRLTVL.